The entry that follows covers one TCR beta chain sequence. The antigen remains unidentified. Since all of the isolated RNA was reverse transcribed, expressed TCRB transcripts were what got sequenced. Clones were sequenced by immunoSEQ multiplex PCR, and TCRdb holds only the in-frame ones, with some missing. The data hold more than 120,000 clones, with about 13% observed a single time. The data are from a study of beta chain features in type 1 diabetes. Findings and limits, study-wide: Across all four CD4+ subsets, people with type 1 diabetes showed modestly shorter TCRB CDR3s.

Sequencing was done on a sample of central memory CD4+ T cells from blood. The receptor was derived from a man aged 18-30 years with type 1 diabetes.

The CDR3 is CAWSVPGRANYGYTF. The DNA for the CDR3 is TGTGCCTGGAGTGTACCGGGGAGAGCTAACTATGGCTACACCTTC. This rearrangement joins TRBV30 to TRBJ1-2; no clear D gene. This CDR3 is built from 15 residues. The V end was cut by 0 bases, the J end by 0 bases, with 11 bases between. The germline V gene encodes CDR1 GTSNPN and CDR2 SVGIG (reference sequence).